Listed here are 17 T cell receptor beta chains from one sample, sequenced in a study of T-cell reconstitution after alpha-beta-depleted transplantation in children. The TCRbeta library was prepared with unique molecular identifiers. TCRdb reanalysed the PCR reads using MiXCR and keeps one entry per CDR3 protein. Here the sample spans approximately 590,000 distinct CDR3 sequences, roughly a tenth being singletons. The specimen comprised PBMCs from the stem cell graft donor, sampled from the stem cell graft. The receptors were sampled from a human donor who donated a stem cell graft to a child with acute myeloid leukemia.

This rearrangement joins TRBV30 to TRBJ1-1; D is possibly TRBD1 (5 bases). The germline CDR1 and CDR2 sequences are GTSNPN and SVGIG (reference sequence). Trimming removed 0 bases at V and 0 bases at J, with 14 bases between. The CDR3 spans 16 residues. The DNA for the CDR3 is TGTGCCTGGAGTGTACCGTACAGGATCATGAACACTGAAGCTTTCTTT. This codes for CAWSVPYRIMNTEAFF. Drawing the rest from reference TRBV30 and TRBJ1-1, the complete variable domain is SQTIHQWPATLVQPVGSPLSLECTVEGTSNPNLYWYRQAAGRGLQLLFYSVGIGQISSEVPQNLSASRPQDRQFILSSKKLLLSDSGFYLCAWSVPYRIMNTEAFFGQGTRLTVV.

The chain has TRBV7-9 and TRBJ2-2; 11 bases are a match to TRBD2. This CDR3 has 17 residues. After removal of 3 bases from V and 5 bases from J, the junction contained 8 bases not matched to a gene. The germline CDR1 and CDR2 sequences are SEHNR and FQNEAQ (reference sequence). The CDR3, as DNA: TGTGCCAGCAGCTTCCCACTAGCGGGAGAAGGGACCGGGGAGCTGTTTTTT. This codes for CASSFPLAGEGTGELFF. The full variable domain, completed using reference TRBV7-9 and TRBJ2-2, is DTGVSQNPRHKITKRGQNVTFRCDPISEHNRLYWYRQTLGQGPEFLTYFQNEAQLEKSRLLSDRFSAERPKGSFSTLEIQRTEQGDSAMYLCASSFPLAGEGTGELFFGEGSRLTVL.

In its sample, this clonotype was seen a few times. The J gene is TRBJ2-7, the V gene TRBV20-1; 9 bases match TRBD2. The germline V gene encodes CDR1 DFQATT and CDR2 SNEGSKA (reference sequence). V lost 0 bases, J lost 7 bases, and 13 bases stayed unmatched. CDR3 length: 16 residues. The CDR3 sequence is CSARDGQRGRAWEQYF. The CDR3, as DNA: TGCAGTGCTAGAGATGGACAACGCGGGAGGGCCTGGGAGCAGTACTTC.

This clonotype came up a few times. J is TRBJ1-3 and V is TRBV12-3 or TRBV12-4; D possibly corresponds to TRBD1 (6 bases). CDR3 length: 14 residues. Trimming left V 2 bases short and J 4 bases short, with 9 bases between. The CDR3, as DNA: TGTGCCAGCAGTTTAACAGGGATAGGAAACACCATATATTTT. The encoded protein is CASSLTGIGNTIYF.

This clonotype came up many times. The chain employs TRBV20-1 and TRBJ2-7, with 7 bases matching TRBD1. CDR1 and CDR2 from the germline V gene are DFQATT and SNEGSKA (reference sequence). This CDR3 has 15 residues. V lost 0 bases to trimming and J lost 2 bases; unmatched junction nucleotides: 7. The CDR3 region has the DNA TGCAGTGCTAGAGATACGGGACAGACCCCCTACGAGCAGTACTTC. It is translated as CSARDTGQTPYEQYF.

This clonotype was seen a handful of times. The CDR3 sequence: CAISGGAGAGTDTQYF. DNA of the CDR3: TGTGCCATCAGTGGGGGAGCGGGAGCTGGCACAGATACGCAGTATTTT. V gene TRBV10-3 combines with J gene TRBJ2-3, with 8 bases lining up with TRBD2. Germline lookup yields CDR1 ENHRY and CDR2 SYGVKD. Germline trimming cut 4 bases from V and 1 base from J; bases unmatched to any gene: 7. This CDR3 is 16 amino acids long.

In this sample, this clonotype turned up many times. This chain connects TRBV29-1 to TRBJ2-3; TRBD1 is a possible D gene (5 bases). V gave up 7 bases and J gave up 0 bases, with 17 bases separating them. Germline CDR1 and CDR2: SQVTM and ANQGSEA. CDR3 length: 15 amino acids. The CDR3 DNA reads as TGCAGCGCTACCAGGACAACATCTAGCACAGATACGCAGTATTTT. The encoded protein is CSATRTTSSTDTQYF.

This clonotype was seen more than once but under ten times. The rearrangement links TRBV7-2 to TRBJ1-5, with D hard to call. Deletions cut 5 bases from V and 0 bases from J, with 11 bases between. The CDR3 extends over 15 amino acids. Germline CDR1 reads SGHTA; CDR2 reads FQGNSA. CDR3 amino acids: CASSSGPNSNQPQHF. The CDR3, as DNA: TGTGCCAGCAGCAGCGGACCCAATAGCAATCAGCCCCAGCATTTT.

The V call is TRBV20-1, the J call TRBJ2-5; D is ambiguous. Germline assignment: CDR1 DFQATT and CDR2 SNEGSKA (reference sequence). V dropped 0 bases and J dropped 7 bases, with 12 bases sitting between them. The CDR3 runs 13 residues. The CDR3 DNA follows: TGCAGTGCTAGAGATCCTGACCGCGGGACCCAGTACTTC. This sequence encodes CSARDPDRGTQYF.

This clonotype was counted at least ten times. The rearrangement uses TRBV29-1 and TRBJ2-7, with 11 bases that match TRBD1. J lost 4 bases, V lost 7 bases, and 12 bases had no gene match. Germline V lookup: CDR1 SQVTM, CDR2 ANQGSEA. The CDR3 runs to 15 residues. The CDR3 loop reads CSAAARTGGPYEQYF. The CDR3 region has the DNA TGCAGCGCGGCTGCGAGGACAGGGGGCCCTTACGAGCAGTACTTC.

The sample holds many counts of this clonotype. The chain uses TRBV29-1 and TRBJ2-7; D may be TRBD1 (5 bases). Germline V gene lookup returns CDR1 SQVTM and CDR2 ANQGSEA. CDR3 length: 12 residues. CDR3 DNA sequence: TGCAGTACAAGAACAGGTTCCTACGAGCAGTACTTC. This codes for CSTRTGSYEQYF.

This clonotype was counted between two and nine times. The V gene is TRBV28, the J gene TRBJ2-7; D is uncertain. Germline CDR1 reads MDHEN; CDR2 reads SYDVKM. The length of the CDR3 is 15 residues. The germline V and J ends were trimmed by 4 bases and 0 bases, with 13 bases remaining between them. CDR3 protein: CASSSPSFSSYEQYF. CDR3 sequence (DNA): TGTGCCAGCAGTTCGCCCTCCTTTAGCTCCTACGAGCAGTACTTC.

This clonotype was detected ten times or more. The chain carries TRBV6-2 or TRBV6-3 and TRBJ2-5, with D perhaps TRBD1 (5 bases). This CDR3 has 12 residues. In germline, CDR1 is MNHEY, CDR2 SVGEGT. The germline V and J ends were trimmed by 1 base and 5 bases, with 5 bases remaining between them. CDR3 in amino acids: CASSYYRETQYF. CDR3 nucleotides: TGTGCCAGCAGTTACTACAGGGAGACCCAGTACTTC.

The CDR3 is CASSLDRWDEQFF. The DNA for the CDR3 is TGTGCCAGCAGCTTAGACAGGTGGGATGAGCAGTTCTTC. V usage is TRBV11-1 and J usage is TRBJ2-1, with D tentatively TRBD1 (5 bases). The V gene's germline CDR1 is SGHAT and CDR2 FQDESV (reference sequence). The CDR3 runs 13 residues. With 1 base removed from V and 8 bases from J, the gap between germline ends came to 9 bases.

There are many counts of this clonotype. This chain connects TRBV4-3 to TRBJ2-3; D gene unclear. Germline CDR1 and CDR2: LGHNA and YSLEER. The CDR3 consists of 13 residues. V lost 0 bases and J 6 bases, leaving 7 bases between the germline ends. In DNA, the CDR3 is TGCGCCAGCAGCCAAGAAGGACGTGATACGCAGTATTTT. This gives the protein CASSQEGRDTQYF.

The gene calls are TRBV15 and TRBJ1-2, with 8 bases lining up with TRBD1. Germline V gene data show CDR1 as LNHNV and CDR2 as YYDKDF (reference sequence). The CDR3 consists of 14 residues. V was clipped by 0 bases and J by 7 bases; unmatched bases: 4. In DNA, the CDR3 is TGTGCCACCAGCAGAGATCGGCAGGGGGCTGGCTACACCTTC. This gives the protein CATSRDRQGAGYTF.

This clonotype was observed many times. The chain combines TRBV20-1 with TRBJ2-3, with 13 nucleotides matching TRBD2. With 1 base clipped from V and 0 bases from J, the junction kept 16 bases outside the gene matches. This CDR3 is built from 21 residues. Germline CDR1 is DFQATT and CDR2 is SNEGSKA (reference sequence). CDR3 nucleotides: TGCAGTGCTAGAGTCCCAAGGTTGGGACTAGCGGGAACAAAGAGCACAGATACGCAGTATTTT. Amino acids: CSARVPRLGLAGTKSTDTQYF.